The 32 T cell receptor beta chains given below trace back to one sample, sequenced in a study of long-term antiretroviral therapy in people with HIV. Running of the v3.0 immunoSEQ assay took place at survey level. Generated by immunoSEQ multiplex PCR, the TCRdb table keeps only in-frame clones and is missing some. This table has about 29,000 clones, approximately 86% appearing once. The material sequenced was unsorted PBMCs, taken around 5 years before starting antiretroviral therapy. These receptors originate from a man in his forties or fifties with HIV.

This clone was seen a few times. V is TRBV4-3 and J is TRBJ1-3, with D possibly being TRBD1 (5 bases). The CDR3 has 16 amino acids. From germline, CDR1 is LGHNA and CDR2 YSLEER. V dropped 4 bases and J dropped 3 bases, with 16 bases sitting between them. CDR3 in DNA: TGCGCCAGCAGCCCGATACTGGGGGGAGGTGGAAACACCATATATTTT. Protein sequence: CASSPILGGGGNTIYF.

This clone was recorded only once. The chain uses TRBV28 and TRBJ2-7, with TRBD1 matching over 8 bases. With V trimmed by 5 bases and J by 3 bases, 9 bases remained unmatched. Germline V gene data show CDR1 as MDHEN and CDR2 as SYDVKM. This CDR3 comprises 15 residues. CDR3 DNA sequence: TGTGCCAGCAGTACTCGGACAGGGCTCCGCTACGAGCAGTACTTC. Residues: CASSTRTGLRYEQYF.

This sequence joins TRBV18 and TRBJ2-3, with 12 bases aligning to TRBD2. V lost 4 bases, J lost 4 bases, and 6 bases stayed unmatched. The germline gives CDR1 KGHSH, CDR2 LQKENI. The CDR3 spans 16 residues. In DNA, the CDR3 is TGTGCCAGCTCACGAACGGCTAGCGGGGGGGCAGATACGCAGTATTTT. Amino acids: CASSRTASGGADTQYF.

This CDR3 reads CASTFTGGNQPQHF. The CDR3 DNA follows: TGTGCCAGCACCTTCACAGGGGGTAATCAGCCCCAGCATTTT. This chain connects TRBV6-5 to TRBJ1-5, with 8 positions matching TRBD1. The V gene's germline CDR1 is MNHEY and CDR2 SVGAGI. Losses at the gene ends were 7 bases for V and 4 bases for J; bases not matched to a gene: 6. The CDR3 totals 14 residues.

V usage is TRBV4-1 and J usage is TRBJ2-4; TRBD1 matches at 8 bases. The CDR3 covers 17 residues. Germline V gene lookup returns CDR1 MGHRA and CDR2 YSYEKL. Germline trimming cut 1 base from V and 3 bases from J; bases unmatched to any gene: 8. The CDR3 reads CASSQVLDRDNKNIQYF. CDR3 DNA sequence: TGCGCCAGCAGCCAAGTGTTGGACAGGGATAACAAAAACATTCAGTACTTC.

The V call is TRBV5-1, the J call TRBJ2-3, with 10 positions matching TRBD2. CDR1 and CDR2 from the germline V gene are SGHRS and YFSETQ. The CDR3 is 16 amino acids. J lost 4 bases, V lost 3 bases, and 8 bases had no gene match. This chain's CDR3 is CASSYTGLAASDTQYF. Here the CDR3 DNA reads TGCGCCAGCAGCTATACTGGACTAGCGGCGTCAGATACGCAGTATTTT.

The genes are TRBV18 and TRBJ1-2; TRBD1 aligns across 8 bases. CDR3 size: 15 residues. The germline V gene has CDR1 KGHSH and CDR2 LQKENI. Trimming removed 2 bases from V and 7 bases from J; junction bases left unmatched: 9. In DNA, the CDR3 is TGTGCCAGCTCACCATTGACAGGGGTTATGGGTGGCTACACCTTC. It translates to CASSPLTGVMGGYTF. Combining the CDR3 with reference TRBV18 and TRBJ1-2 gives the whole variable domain NAGVMQNPRHLVRRRGQEARLRCSPMKGHSHVYWYRQLPEEGLKFMVYLQKENIIDESGMPKERFSAEFPKEGPSILRIQQVVRGDSAAYFCASSPLTGVMGGYTFGSGTRLTVV.

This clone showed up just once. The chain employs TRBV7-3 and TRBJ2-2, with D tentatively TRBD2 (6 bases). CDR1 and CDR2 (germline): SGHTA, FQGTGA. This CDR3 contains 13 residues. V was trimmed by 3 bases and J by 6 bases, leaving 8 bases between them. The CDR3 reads CASSFRDSGELFF. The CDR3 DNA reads TGTGCCAGCAGCTTCCGGGACTCCGGGGAGCTGTTTTTT.

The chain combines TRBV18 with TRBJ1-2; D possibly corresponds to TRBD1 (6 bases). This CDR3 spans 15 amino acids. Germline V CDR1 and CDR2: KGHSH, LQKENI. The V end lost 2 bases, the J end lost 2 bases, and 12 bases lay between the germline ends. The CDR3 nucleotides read TGTGCCAGCTCACCAACGCGGGACATCAACTATGGCTACACCTTC. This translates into CASSPTRDINYGYTF.

The CDR3 nucleotides read TGCGCCAGCAGTGACCCGGGACTAGCGGGAGCCCCTAATGAGCAGTTCTTC. This translates into CASSDPGLAGAPNEQFF. The rearrangement uses TRBV10-2 and TRBJ2-1; 14 bases fit TRBD2. This CDR3 is 17 amino acids long. CDR1 and CDR2 (germline): WSHSY, SAAADI. Trimming removed 3 bases from V and 7 bases from J; junction bases left unmatched: 8.

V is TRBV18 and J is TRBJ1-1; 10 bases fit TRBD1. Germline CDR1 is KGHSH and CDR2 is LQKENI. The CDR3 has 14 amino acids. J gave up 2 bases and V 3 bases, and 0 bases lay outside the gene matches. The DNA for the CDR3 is TGTGCCAGCTCACCGACAGGGGGCAACACTGAAGCTTTCTTT. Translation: CASSPTGGNTEAFF.

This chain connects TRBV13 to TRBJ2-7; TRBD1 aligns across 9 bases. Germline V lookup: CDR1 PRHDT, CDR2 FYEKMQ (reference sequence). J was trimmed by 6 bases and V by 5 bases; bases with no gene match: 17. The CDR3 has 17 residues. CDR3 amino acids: CASSPGQGIFGSGEQYF. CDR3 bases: TGTGCCAGCAGCCCTGGACAGGGGATATTCGGATCGGGCGAGCAGTACTTC. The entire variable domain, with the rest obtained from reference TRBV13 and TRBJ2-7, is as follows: AAGVIQSPRHLIKEKRETATLKCYPIPRHDTVYWYQQGPGQDPQFLISFYEKMQSDKGSIPDRFSAQQFSDYHSELNMSSLELGDSALYFCASSPGQGIFGSGEQYFGPGTRLTVT.

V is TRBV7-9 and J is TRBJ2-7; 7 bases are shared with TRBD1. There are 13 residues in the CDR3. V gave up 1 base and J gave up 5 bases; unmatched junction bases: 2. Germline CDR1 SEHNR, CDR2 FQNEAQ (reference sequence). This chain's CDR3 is CASSLGDRDEQYF. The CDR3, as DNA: TGTGCCAGCAGCTTAGGAGACAGGGACGAGCAGTACTTC.

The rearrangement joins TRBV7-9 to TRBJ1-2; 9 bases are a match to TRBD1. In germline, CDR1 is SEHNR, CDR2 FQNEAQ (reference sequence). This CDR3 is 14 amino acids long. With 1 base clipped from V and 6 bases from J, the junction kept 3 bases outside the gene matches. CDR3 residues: CASSLGDREDGYTF. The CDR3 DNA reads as TGTGCCAGCAGCTTAGGGGACAGGGAGGATGGCTACACCTTC.

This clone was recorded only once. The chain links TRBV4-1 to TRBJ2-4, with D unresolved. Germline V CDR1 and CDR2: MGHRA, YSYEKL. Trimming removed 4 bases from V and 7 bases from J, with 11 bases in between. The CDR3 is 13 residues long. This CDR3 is CASSLPGNNIQYF. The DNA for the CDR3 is TGCGCCAGCAGCCTCCCAGGCAACAACATTCAGTACTTC.

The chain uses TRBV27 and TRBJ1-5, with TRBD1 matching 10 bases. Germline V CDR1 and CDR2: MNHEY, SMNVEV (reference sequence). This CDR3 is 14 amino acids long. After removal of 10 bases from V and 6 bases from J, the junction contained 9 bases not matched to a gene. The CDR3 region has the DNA TGTGCCACCAGAGGGACAGGGGTTCGTCAGCCCCAGCATTTT. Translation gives CATRGTGVRQPQHF.

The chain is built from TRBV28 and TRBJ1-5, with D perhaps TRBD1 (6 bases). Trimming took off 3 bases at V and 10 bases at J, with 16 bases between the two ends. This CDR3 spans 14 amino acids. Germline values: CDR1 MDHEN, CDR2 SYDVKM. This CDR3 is CASSFEQGGRPQHF. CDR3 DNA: TGTGCCAGCAGTTTTGAACAGGGAGGGAGACCCCAGCATTTT. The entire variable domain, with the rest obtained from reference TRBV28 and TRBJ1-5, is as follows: DVKVTQSSRYLVKRTGEKVFLECVQDMDHENMFWYRQDPGLGLRLIYFSYDVKMKEKGDIPEGYSVSREKKERFSLILESASTNQTSMYLCASSFEQGGRPQHFGDGTRLSIL.

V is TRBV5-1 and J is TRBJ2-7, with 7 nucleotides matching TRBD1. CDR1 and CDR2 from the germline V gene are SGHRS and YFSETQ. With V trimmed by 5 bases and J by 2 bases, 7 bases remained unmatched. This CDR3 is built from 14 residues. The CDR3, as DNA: TGCGCCAGCAGTCCCGGGACAGAAACCTACGAGCAGTACTTC. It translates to CASSPGTETYEQYF.

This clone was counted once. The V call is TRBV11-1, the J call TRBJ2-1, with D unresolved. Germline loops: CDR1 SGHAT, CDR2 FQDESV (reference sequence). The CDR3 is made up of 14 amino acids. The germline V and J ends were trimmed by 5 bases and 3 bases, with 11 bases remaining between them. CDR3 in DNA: TGTGCCAGCAGCGCCTCATACATCTACAATGAGCAGTTCTTC. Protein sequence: CASSASYIYNEQFF.

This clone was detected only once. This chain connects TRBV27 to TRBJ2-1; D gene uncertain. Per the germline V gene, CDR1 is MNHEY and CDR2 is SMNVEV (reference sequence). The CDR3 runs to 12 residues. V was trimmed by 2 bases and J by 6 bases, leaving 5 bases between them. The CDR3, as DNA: TGTGCCAGCAGTTTACGACTCAATGAGCAGTTCTTC. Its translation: CASSLRLNEQFF.

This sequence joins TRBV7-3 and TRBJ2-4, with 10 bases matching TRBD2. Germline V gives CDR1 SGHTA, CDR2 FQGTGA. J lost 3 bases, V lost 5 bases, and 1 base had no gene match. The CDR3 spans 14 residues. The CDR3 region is CASSASGGKNIQYF. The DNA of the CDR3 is TGTGCCAGCAGCGCTAGCGGGGGCAAAAACATTCAGTACTTC.

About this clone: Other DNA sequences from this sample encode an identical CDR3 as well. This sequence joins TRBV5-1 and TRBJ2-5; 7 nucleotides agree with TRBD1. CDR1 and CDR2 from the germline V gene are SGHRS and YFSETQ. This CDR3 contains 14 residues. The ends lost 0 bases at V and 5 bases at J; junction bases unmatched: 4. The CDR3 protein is CASSLEGGGETQYF. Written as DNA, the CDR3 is TGCGCCAGCAGCTTGGAAGGGGGCGGGGAGACCCAGTACTTC.

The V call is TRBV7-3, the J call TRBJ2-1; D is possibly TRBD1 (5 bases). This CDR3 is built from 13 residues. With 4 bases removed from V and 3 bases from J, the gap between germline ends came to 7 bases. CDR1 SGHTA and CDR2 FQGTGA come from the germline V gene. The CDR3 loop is CASSSQVYNEQFF. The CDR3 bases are TGTGCCAGCAGCTCACAGGTCTACAATGAGCAGTTCTTC.

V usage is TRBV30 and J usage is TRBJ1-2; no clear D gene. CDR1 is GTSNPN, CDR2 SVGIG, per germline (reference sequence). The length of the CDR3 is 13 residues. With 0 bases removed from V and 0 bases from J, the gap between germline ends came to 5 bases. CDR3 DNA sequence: TGTGCCTGGAGTGTACGAGCTAACTATGGCTACACCTTC. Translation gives CAWSVRANYGYTF.

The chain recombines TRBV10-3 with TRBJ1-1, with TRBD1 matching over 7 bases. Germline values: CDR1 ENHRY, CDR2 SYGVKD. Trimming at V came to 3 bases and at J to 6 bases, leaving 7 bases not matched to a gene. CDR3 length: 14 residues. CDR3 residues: CAISDGGDRAEAFF. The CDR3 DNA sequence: TGTGCCATCAGTGACGGTGGAGACAGGGCTGAAGCTTTCTTT.

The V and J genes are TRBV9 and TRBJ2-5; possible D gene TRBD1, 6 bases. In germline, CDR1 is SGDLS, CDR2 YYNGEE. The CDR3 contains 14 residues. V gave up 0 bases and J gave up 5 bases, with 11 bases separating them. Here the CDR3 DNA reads TGTGCCAGCAGCGTAGCTGGGGGCGGGGAGACCCAGTACTTC. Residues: CASSVAGGGETQYF.

The CDR3 loop is CASSFDGSGANVLTF. The CDR3 DNA reads TGTGCCAGCAGTTTTGACGGGTCTGGGGCCAACGTCCTGACTTTC. V usage is TRBV27 and J usage is TRBJ2-6; unclear D gene. Germline V CDR1 and CDR2: MNHEY, SMNVEV (reference sequence). The CDR3 extends over 15 amino acids. V was pared by 3 bases and J by 1 base, with 7 bases between.

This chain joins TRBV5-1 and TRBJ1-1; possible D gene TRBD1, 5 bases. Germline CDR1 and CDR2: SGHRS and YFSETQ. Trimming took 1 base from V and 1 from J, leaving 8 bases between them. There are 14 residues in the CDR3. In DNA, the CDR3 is TGCGCCAGCAGCTTGCAGGGTCAGAACACTGAAGCTTTCTTT. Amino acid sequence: CASSLQGQNTEAFF.

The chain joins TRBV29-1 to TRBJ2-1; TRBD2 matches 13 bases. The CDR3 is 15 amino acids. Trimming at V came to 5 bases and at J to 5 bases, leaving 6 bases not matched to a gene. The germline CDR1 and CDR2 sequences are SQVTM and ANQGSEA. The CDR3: CSVYTSGRANNEQFF. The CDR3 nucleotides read TGCAGCGTTTACACTAGCGGGAGGGCCAACAATGAGCAGTTCTTC.

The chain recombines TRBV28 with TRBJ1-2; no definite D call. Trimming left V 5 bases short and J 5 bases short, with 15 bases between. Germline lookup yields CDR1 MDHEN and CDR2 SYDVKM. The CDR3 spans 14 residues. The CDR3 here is CASSPVRSVYGYTF. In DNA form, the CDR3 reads TGTGCCAGCAGTCCCGTTAGGTCCGTTTATGGCTACACCTTC.

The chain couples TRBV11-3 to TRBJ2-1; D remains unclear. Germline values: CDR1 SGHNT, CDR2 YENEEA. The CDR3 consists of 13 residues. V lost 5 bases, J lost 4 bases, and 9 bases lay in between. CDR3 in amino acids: CASSVARYNEQFF. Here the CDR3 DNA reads TGTGCCAGCAGCGTTGCTAGATACAATGAGCAGTTCTTC.

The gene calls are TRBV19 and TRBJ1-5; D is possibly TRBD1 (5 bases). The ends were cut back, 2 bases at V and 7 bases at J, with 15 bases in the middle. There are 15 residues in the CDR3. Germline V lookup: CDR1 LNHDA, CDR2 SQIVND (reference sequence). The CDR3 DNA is TGTGCCAGTAGTATAATCCACGGGGCGGGACAGCCCCAGCATTTT. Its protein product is CASSIIHGAGQPQHF.